This T cell receptor (beta chain) is from a study of cytomegalovirus exposure and HLA in healthy donors. Overall study context: Researchers previously reported finding fewer than 120 million unique TCR beta sequences from about 200 million T cells.

Concerning this clone itself: As yet, its antigen is unknown.

The CDR3 sequence is 13 residues long. With 2 bases removed from V and 4 bases from J, the gap between germline ends came to 8 bases. The germline gives CDR1 SGHAT, CDR2 FQNNGV. Study-level results: In a later analysis, V- and J-gene trimming of beta chains associated with a DCLRE1C missense variant, replicated independently. Specificity of three CMV-associated chains for CMV antigens was verified in vitro.

In the PCR, 60 Vbeta and 13 Jbeta primers were used. Measured with immunoSEQ multiplex PCR; TCRdb has only the in-frame clones, and not every one. The data contain roughly 150,000 clones, about two thirds of them seen just once; the ten biggest clones take up approximately 4.2%. The TCR sequence derives from a man in his sixties in good health and CMV-seronegative. The sequencing sample was made of PBMCs. The chain uses TRBV11-2 and TRBJ1-1, with D possibly matching TRBD1 (6 bases). The CDR3 reads CASSLKQGTEAFF. The CDR3 nucleotides are TGTGCCAGCAGCTTAAAACAGGGCACTGAAGCTTTCTTT.